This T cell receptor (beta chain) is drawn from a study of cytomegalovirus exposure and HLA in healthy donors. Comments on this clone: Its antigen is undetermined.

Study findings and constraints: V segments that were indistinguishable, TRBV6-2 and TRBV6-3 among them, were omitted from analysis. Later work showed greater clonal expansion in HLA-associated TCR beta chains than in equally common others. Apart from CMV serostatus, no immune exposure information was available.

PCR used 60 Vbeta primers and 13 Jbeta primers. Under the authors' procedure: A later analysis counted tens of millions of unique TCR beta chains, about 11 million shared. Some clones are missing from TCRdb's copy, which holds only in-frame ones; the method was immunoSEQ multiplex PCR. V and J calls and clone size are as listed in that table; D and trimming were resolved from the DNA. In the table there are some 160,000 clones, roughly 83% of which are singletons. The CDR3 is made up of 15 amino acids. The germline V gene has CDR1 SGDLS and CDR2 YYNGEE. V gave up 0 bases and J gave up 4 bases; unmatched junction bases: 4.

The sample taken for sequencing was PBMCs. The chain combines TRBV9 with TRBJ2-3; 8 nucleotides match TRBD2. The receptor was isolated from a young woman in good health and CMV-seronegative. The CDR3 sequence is CASSVAGGPADTQYF. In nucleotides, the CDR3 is TGTGCCAGCAGCGTAGCGGGGGGGCCCGCAGATACGCAGTATTTT.